Detailed here is one T cell receptor beta chain. Its antigen target is currently unknown. No base qualities exist here, and no much larger clone lies one base off it. The sample belongs to a study of shared clonotypes between healthy human individuals (dated by TCRdb to the early 2020s). Study-wide context: A couple of women and three men aged 18 to 49 years were included in the cohort. For each donor, three plates each were used for CD4 naive and CD4 memory, two plates were used for CD8 naive, and one plate was used for CD8 memory. To estimate repertoire size and how much clonotypes are shared between individuals, the study performed deep sequencing of blood TCR repertoires from a few healthy adults. To increase sequencing depth and limit assay-specific biases, different laboratories used diverse techniques to prepare libraries and sequence TCR repertoires. Per donor, leukapheresis produced somewhere between about 0.8 and 9 billion PBMCs. Broad study findings and their caveats: Because the study included only a small number of donors, the genetic and exposure-history diversity represented was limited. About 5% of naive CD4, 3.5% of naive CD8, about 2.4% of memory CD4, and approximately 0.39% of memory CD8 clonotypes were shared across a few donors. Naive subsets generally had larger estimated clonotype richness than memory subsets. Sampling was limited to blood, and TCR repertoires in tissue likely differ from TCR repertoires in blood. Compared with non-shared clonotypes, clonotypes shared by all four sorted-subset donors had higher generation probabilities. Incomplete sequencing was indicated by rarefaction of sorted-subset datasets, despite the large sequencing depth. Based on pairwise subsampling, the degree of clonotype sharing among donors was expected to be affected by sequencing depth.

From the germline V gene, CDR1 is MNHEY and CDR2 is SVGAGI. From the cysteine through the phenylalanine, the CDR3 covers 13 amino acids. Just CDR3 DNA is preserved here, 39 bases in frame from base 1. V and J are trimmed by 2 bases and 8 bases, and the gene matches miss 5 bases of the junction. Healthy HIV-negative adults with no recently reported acute infections or vaccinations were included as donors. Every donor was a Caucasian adult living in Nashville, Tennessee, USA. Magnetic negative selection was used to enrich CD4+ T cells, after which naive cells were positively selected on CD45RA and the negative fraction became the memory subset. Blood was obtained by leukapheresis, after which PBMCs were separated by Ficoll-Histopaque density gradient centrifugation and cryopreserved in liquid nitrogen vapor phase. Purity and quantity of every magnetically sorted T cell population were checked by analytical flow cytometry. From each sorted fraction, genomic DNA was isolated and quantified by UV absorbance on a Nanodrop 2000c.

Using the deep immunoSEQ assay, multiplex PCR amplified TCR CDR3 regions from genomic DNA. Extracted genomic DNA from each cell subset was distributed evenly across all wells of several immunoSEQ 96-well plates, and each plate was treated as a replicate. Each replicate PCR for sorted subsets received roughly 0.2 ug genomic DNA, equal to roughly 30,000 T cell genomes. The purified libraries were quantified using a Qubit 3.0 fluorometer, sized with a Bioanalyzer 2100, and then quantified again using the KAPA Library Quantification kit. Every immunoSEQ 96-well plate was sequenced on a separate single-read 150-cycle Illumina NextSeq 550 flow cell. The published analysis was carried out like this. Because the immunoSEQ output included only junctional sequences and no quality scores, the filtering could not be the same as the filtering used for full-length reads. Sequences were annotated with PyIR, a Python wrapper for IgBLAST v1.9, using IMGT germline references to assign V/J genes and CDR3. Reads were removed for weak V/J assignments (E-value above 1e-6), missing CDR3, stop codons, out-of-frame junctions, or ambiguous translated residues. V3J clonotypes were defined by identical inferred V gene, J gene, and CDR3 amino acid sequence. The percentage overlap between two repertoires was calculated by dividing the number of shared unique clonotypes by the size of the smaller repertoire. Repertoire richness was assessed with RTK rarefaction, the Chao1 estimator, and Recon v2.1 estimates of unobserved clonotypes. Generation probabilities were computed with OLGA for all TCRbeta clonotypes obtained by the gDNA method from several donors. TCRdb's version of the immuneACCESS table is confined to in-frame rearrangements and falls short of the full clone set. An unresolved V gene accounts for under half of the shortfall where checked; the remainder is of unknown origin. That table supplies the V and J calls and clone size; D and trimming were determined from the DNA. Counted in this sample were some 660,000 clones; around 78% of them appeared once. The ten largest clones take up 1.5% to 2% of the sample.

The receptor was isolated from a woman aged 25 to 39 in good health. Recombination joined TRBV6-5 with TRBJ1-2, with 7 middle bases fitting TRBD1. Sequencing was done on a sample of memory CD4+ T cells sorted from blood. Taken with the paper, the label for cell subset or site translates to: CD45RA-negative fraction. The CDR3 in this case is CASSYGQGDGYTF. The bases read TGTGCCAGCAGTTACGGGCAGGGGGACGGCTACACCTTC.